The next 26 T cell receptor beta chains were all read from a single sample in a study of cytomegalovirus exposure and HLA in healthy donors. A multiplex PCR was run with 60 Vbeta primers and 13 Jbeta primers. Data came from immunoSEQ multiplex PCR; TCRdb stores just in-frame clones and leaves some out. The sample has over 200,000 clones, almost 80% seen once. The sequencing sample was made of PBMCs. Source of these receptors: a male donor in good health and CMV-seronegative.

V gene TRBV5-1 combines with J gene TRBJ2-5; a weak D match, TRBD2 (5 bases). The germline V gene encodes CDR1 SGHRS and CDR2 YFSETQ. The CDR3 is 16 residues long. Trimming pared 0 bases from V and 5 bases from J, leaving 17 bases between. In nucleotides, the CDR3 is TGCGCCAGCAGCTTGGGATGGGTACGGGATCTGGAGACCCAGTACTTC. Translating gives CASSLGWVRDLETQYF.

This clone has a handful of counts. As DNA, the CDR3 is TGTGCCATAGGGAGCTCCTACGAGCAGTACTTC. Protein product: CAIGSSYEQYF. V and J are TRBV2 and TRBJ2-7; the D gene is possibly TRBD2 (5 bases). The ends were cut back, 10 bases at V and 0 bases at J, with 7 bases in the middle. The V gene's germline CDR1 is SNHLY and CDR2 FYNNEI. CDR3 size: 11 residues.

The chain is built from TRBV11-2 and TRBJ1-5; 10 bases line up with TRBD1. V gave up 5 bases and J gave up 5 bases; unmatched junction bases: 6. The CDR3 is 15 amino acids. Germline lookup yields CDR1 SGHAT and CDR2 FQNNGV. CDR3 bases: TGTGCCAGCAGCCCGCAGGGACAGGGGTATCAGCCCCAGCATTTT. This gives the protein CASSPQGQGYQPQHF.

The gene calls are TRBV7-9 and TRBJ1-2; D possibly corresponds to TRBD1 (6 bases). Germline CDR1 is SEHNR and CDR2 is FQNEAQ (reference sequence). Trimming left V 6 bases short and J 5 bases short, with 13 bases between. The CDR3 consists of 13 residues. The CDR3 sequence: CASSDKRGYGYTF. The CDR3 DNA is TGTGCCAGCAGTGATAAGAGGGGGTATGGCTACACCTTC. The full variable domain, rest sourced from reference TRBV7-9 and TRBJ1-2, is DTGVSQNPRHKITKRGQNVTFRCDPISEHNRLYWYRQTLGQGPEFLTYFQNEAQLEKSRLLSDRFSAERPKGSFSTLEIQRTEQGDSAMYLCASSDKRGYGYTFGSGTRLTVV.

The chain joins TRBV6-5 to TRBJ2-7; D may be TRBD1 (6 bases). Germline CDR1 reads MNHEY; CDR2 reads SVGAGI. CDR3 length: 15 amino acids. The V end lost 4 bases, the J end lost 0 bases, and 13 bases lay between the germline ends. The CDR3 region is CASSFRDTSSYEQYF. As DNA, the CDR3 is TGTGCCAGCAGTTTCCGGGACACCTCCTCCTACGAGCAGTACTTC.

This clone turned up a few times. This chain connects TRBV5-6 to TRBJ1-5; TRBD1 matches at 7 bases. The CDR3 runs 16 residues. Germline CDR1 reads SGHDT; CDR2 reads YYEEEE. Unmatched junction bases numbered 9, after V lost 1 base and J lost 5 bases. The DNA of the CDR3 is TGTGCCAGCAGCTTGTGGGGACAGTCTAGTGATCAGCCCCAGCATTTT. This sequence encodes CASSLWGQSSDQPQHF.

Here the CDR3 DNA reads TGTGCCAGCAGACTGAGGTGGGACAGCCCTAACTATGGCTACACCTTC. This gives the protein CASRLRWDSPNYGYTF. The chain couples TRBV2 to TRBJ1-2; 7 nucleotides align to TRBD1. CDR1 SNHLY and CDR2 FYNNEI come from the germline V gene. V shed 6 bases, J shed 0 bases, and the junction held 10 bases outside the gene matches. This CDR3 comprises 16 residues.

The CDR3 loop reads CASRSGQTMNTEAFF. As DNA, the CDR3 is TGTGCCAGCAGGTCTGGACAGACAATGAACACTGAAGCTTTCTTT. This chain joins TRBV2 and TRBJ1-1, with D possibly TRBD1 on 6 matching bases. The CDR3 is 15 residues long. V was clipped by 6 bases and J by 0 bases, with 14 bases between them. CDR1 and CDR2 (germline): SNHLY, FYNNEI.

V gene TRBV19 combines with J gene TRBJ2-6; D gene ambiguous. V lost 5 bases to trimming and J lost 0 bases, with 8 bases between them. Per the germline V gene, CDR1 is LNHDA and CDR2 is SQIVND (reference sequence). The CDR3 is 15 residues long. CDR3 sequence (DNA): TGTGCCAGTAGTCCTGGCCGCTCTGGGGCCAACGTCCTGACTTTC. Residues: CASSPGRSGANVLTF.

The chain uses TRBV5-8 and TRBJ2-7; no definite D call. Germline V gene lookup returns CDR1 SGHTS and CDR2 YDEGEE. Trimming removed 0 bases from V and 3 bases from J, with 4 bases in between. This CDR3 has 12 residues. The chain's CDR3 is CASSLGDYEQYF. The DNA for the CDR3 is TGTGCCAGCAGCTTGGGAGACTACGAGCAGTACTTC.

This clone was observed a handful of times. The V and J genes are TRBV25-1 and TRBJ2-1; D is ambiguous. Germline V lookup: CDR1 MGHDK, CDR2 SYGVNS. V was cut by 5 bases and J by 0 bases, with 11 bases left in between. This CDR3 has 15 residues. This CDR3 is CASSMVGRSYNEQFF. CDR3 DNA sequence: TGTGCCAGCAGTATGGTGGGCCGCTCCTACAATGAGCAGTTCTTC.

This chain links TRBV6-5 with TRBJ2-1; 9 nucleotides match TRBD1. Looked up from germline, CDR1 is MNHEY and CDR2 is SVGAGI. The CDR3 length is 15 residues. V lost 5 bases to trimming and J lost 4 bases; unmatched junction nucleotides: 6. In nucleotides, the CDR3 is TGTGCCAGCAGTCAGGACAGGGGAAATTACAATGAGCAGTTCTTC. It yields the protein CASSQDRGNYNEQFF.

Only one count was recorded for this clone. The chain combines TRBV9 with TRBJ2-1; TRBD2 matches 7 bases. V was clipped by 0 bases and J by 12 bases; unmatched bases: 21. Per the germline V gene, CDR1 is SGDLS and CDR2 is YYNGEE. The CDR3 consists of 18 residues. The CDR3 loop is CASSVETPAGRGSYRQFF. CDR3 DNA: TGTGCCAGCAGCGTAGAGACACCGGCGGGACGCGGGAGTTACAGGCAGTTCTTC.

The V gene is TRBV5-5, the J gene TRBJ2-5, with D possibly TRBD1 on 5 matching bases. V was pared by 3 bases and J by 5 bases, with 8 bases between. The CDR3 has 12 amino acids. Germline CDR1 SGHKS, CDR2 YYEKEE (reference sequence). CDR3 sequence reads: CASSSGFETQYF. The CDR3 region has the DNA TGTGCCAGCAGCTCAGGGTTTGAGACCCAGTACTTC. Combining the CDR3 with reference TRBV5-5 and TRBJ2-5 gives the whole variable domain DAGVTQSPTHLIKTRGQQVTLRCSPISGHKSVSWYQQVLGQGPQFIFQYYEKEERGRGNFPDRFSARQFPNYSSELNVNALLLGDSALYLCASSSGFETQYFGPGTRLLVL.

This clone appeared once. V gene TRBV19 combines with J gene TRBJ2-6; 8 bases map to TRBD1. CDR1 is LNHDA, CDR2 SQIVND, per germline (reference sequence). Losses at the gene ends were 5 bases for V and 0 bases for J; bases not matched to a gene: 6. This CDR3 has 17 amino acids. The CDR3 protein is CASSPRTGNSGANVLTF. The CDR3 DNA follows: TGTGCCAGTAGTCCTAGGACAGGGAACTCTGGGGCCAACGTCCTGACTTTC.

J is TRBJ2-5 and V is TRBV7-8; a weak D match, TRBD1 (5 bases). This CDR3 is 13 amino acids long. Between the trimmed V and J ends, which lost 5 bases and 5 bases, there was a span of 12 bases. Germline CDR1 SGHVS, CDR2 FQNEAQ. The CDR3 region has the DNA TGTGCCAGCAGCGCAGGGCCCCGGGAGACCCAGTACTTC. It encodes CASSAGPRETQYF. Supplemented by reference TRBV7-8 and TRBJ2-5, the full variable domain reads GAGVSQSPRYKVAKRGQDVALRCDPISGHVSLFWYQQALGQGPEFLTYFQNEAQLDKSGLPSDRFFAERPEGSVSTLKIQRTQQEDSAVYLCASSAGPRETQYFGPGTRLLVL.

This chain uses TRBV6-1 with TRBJ1-4, with D maybe TRBD1 (6 bases). The germline gives CDR1 MNHNS, CDR2 SASEGT. The CDR3 contains 13 residues. V was clipped by 3 bases and J by 8 bases, with 10 bases between them. The CDR3 nucleotides are TGTGCCAGCAGTGATTCAGGGGTGGAAAAACTGTTTTTT. Translating it yields CASSDSGVEKLFF.

J is TRBJ1-1 and V is TRBV5-5; tentative D call: TRBD1 (5 bases). The CDR3 covers 14 residues. From germline, CDR1 is SGHKS and CDR2 YYEKEE (reference sequence). The CDR3: CAGGFAPENTEAFF. In DNA, the CDR3 is TGTGCGGGGGGATTCGCCCCGGAGAACACTGAAGCTTTCTTT.

The J gene is TRBJ2-2, the V gene TRBV12-5; 10 bases fit TRBD2. J lost 0 bases, V lost 4 bases, and 2 bases had no gene match. Per germline, CDR1 LGHNT and CDR2 FRNRAP. The CDR3 has 16 residues. The CDR3 protein is CASGSGLAANTGELFF. The CDR3 DNA is TGTGCTAGTGGTTCCGGACTAGCGGCGAACACCGGGGAGCTGTTTTTT.

This chain connects TRBV5-6 to TRBJ1-1; a weak D match, TRBD1 (6 bases). The CDR3 runs 15 residues. Trimming left V 5 bases short and J 1 base short, with 15 bases between. The germline V gene encodes CDR1 SGHDT and CDR2 YYEEEE. In DNA, the CDR3 is TGTGCCAGCAGTCCCCCGCGGGGGCGGAACACTGAAGCTTTCTTT. Its protein is CASSPPRGRNTEAFF. The full variable domain, its missing parts supplied by reference TRBV5-6 and TRBJ1-1, is DAGVTQSPTHLIKTRGQQVTLRCSPKSGHDTVSWYQQALGQGPQFIFQYYEEEERQRGNFPDRFSGHQFPNYSSELNVNALLLGDSALYLCASSPPRGRNTEAFFGQGTRLTVV.

The chain carries TRBV6-5 and TRBJ2-1; TRBD2 matches at 8 bases. Germline lookup yields CDR1 MNHEY and CDR2 SVGAGI. The CDR3 is 15 residues long. V lost 5 bases to trimming and J lost 2 bases; unmatched junction nucleotides: 5. This CDR3 is CASSVKRGTYNEQFF. Here the CDR3 DNA reads TGTGCCAGCAGTGTTAAGCGGGGGACCTACAATGAGCAGTTCTTC.

The V and J genes are TRBV6-1 and TRBJ1-2; no clear D gene. This CDR3 is 15 amino acids long. V was shortened by 3 bases and J by 0 bases, with 11 bases between the two germline ends. Germline V gene sequence: CDR1 MNHNS, CDR2 SASEGT. DNA for the CDR3: TGTGCCAGCAGTGAGGACGGGAGGGCTAACTATGGCTACACCTTC. Translation: CASSEDGRANYGYTF.

The V gene is TRBV19, the J gene TRBJ2-1; D might be TRBD2 (6 bases). Trimming removed 3 bases from V and 2 bases from J, with 11 bases in between. In germline, CDR1 is LNHDA, CDR2 SQIVND (reference sequence). The CDR3 loop spans 15 amino acids. CDR3 protein: CASSMRGGAYNEQFF. CDR3 coding DNA: TGTGCCAGTAGTATGCGAGGAGGGGCCTACAATGAGCAGTTCTTC. Together with reference TRBV19 and TRBJ2-1, the CDR3 gives the full variable domain: DGGITQSPKYLFRKEGQNVTLSCEQNLNHDAMYWYRQDPGQGLRLIYYSQIVNDFQKGDIAEGYSVSREKKESFPLTVTSAQKNPTAFYLCASSMRGGAYNEQFFGPGTRLTVL.

The V call is TRBV5-4, the J call TRBJ2-3; 13 bases are a match to TRBD2. The V segment lost 2 bases and the J segment 4 bases; nucleotides outside the gene matches: 4. The CDR3 runs 16 residues. CDR1 and CDR2 from the germline V gene are SGHNT and YYREEE (reference sequence). CDR3 in amino acids: CASSFTSGRAADTQYF. In DNA form, the CDR3 reads TGTGCCAGCAGCTTTACTAGCGGGAGGGCCGCAGATACGCAGTATTTT.

The rearrangement links TRBV27 to TRBJ2-7; D is possibly TRBD2 (6 bases). Germline V gene lookup returns CDR1 MNHEY and CDR2 SMNVEV (reference sequence). Trimming stripped 9 bases from V and 6 bases from J, with 21 bases between. The length of the CDR3 is 14 residues. CDR3 residues: CASSSGLASGEQYF. The CDR3 region has the DNA TGTGCCAGTTCATCGGGGCTAGCGTCAGGCGAGCAGTACTTC.

V usage is TRBV7-2 and J usage is TRBJ2-7; possibly TRBD2 for D (5 bases). V was shortened by 1 base and J by 3 bases, with 13 bases between the two germline ends. CDR1 is SGHTA and CDR2 is FQGNSA in the germline V gene. CDR3 size: 15 residues. Here the CDR3 reads CASSLVRGLDYEQYF. CDR3 nucleotide sequence: TGTGCCAGCAGCTTAGTACGCGGGCTAGACTACGAGCAGTACTTC.